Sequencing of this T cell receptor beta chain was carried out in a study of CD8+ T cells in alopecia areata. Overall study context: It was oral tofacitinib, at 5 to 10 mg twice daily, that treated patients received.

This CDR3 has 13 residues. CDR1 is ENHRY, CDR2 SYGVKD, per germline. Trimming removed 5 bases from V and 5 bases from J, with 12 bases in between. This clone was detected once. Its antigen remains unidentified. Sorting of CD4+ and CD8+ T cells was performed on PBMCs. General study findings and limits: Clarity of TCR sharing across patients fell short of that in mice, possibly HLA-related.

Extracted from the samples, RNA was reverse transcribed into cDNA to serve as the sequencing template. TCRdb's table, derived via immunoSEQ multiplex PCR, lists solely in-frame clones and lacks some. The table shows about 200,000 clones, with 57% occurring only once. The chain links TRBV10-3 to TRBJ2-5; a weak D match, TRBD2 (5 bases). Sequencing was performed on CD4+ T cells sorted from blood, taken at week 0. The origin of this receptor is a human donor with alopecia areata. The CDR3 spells CAISSGKEETQYF. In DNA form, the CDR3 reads TGTGCCATCAGTTCCGGGAAAGAGGAGACCCAGTACTTC.